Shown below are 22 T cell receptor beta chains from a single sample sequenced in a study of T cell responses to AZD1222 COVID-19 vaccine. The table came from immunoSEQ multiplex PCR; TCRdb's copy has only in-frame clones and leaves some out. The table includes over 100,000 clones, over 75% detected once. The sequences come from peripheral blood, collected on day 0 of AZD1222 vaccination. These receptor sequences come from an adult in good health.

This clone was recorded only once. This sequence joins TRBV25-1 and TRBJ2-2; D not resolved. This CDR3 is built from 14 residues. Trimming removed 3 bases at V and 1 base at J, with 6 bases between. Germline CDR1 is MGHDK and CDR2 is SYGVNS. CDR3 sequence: CASSDVGNTGELFF. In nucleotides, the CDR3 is TGTGCCAGCAGTGATGTCGGGAACACCGGGGAGCTGTTTTTT. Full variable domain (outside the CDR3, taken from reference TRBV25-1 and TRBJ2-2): EADIYQTPRYLVIGTGKKITLECSQTMGHDKMYWYQQDPGMELHLIHYSYGVNSTEKGDLSSESTVSRIRTEHFPLTLESARPSHTSQYLCASSDVGNTGELFFGEGSRLTVL.

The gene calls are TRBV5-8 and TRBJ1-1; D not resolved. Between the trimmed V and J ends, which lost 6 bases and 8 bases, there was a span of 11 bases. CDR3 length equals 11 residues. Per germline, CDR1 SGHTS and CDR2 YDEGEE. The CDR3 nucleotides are TGTGCCAGCACCTTTGCGGCAGAAGCTTTCTTT. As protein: CASTFAAEAFF.

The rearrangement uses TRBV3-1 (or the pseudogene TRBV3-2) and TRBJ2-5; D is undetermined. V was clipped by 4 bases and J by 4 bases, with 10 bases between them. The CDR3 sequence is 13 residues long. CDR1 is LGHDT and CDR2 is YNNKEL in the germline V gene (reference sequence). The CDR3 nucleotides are TGTGCCAGCAGCCCACCGCCCGTAGAGACCCAGTACTTC. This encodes CASSPPPVETQYF.

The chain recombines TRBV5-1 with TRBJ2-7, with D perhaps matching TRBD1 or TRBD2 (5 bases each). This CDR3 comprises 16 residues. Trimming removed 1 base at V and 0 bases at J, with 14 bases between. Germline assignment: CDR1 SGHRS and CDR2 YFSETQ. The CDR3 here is CASSLNGGDPSYEQYF. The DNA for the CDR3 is TGCGCCAGCAGCTTGAATGGGGGAGACCCCTCCTACGAGCAGTACTTC.

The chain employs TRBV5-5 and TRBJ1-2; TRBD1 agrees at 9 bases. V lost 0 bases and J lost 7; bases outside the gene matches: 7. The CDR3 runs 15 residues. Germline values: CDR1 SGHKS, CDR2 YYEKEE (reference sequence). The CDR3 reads CASSLVGQGRGGYTF. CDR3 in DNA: TGTGCCAGCAGCTTGGTCGGACAGGGGAGGGGTGGCTACACCTTC.

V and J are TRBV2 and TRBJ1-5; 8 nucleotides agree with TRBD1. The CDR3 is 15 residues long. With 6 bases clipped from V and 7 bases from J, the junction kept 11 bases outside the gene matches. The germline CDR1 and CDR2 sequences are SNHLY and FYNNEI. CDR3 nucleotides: TGTGCCAGCAGGGGGATTGGACAGGGAGGGCAGCCCCAGCATTTT. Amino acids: CASRGIGQGGQPQHF.

The DNA of the CDR3 is TGTGCCAGCAGCTTAGGTGCGGGGCACTATTACGAGCAGTACGTC. It specifies CASSLGAGHYYEQYV. The rearrangement uses TRBV7-2 and TRBJ2-7; a weak D match, TRBD2 (6 bases). The V end lost 1 base, the J end lost 4 bases, and 14 bases lay between the germline ends. Germline CDR1 reads SGHTA; CDR2 reads FQGNSA. The CDR3 has 15 amino acids.

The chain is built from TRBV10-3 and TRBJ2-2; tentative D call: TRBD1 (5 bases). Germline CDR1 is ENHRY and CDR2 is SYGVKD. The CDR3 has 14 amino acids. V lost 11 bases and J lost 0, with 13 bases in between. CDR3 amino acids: CASRQSANTGELFF. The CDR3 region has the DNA TGTGCCTCTAGACAGTCCGCGAACACCGGGGAGCTGTTTTTT.

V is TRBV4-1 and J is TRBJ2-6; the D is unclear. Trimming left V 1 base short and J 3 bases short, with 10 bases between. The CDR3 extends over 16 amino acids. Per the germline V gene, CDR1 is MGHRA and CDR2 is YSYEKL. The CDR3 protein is CASSQGAAGGANVLTF. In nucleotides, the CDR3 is TGCGCCAGCAGCCAAGGGGCAGCCGGTGGGGCCAACGTCCTGACTTTC.

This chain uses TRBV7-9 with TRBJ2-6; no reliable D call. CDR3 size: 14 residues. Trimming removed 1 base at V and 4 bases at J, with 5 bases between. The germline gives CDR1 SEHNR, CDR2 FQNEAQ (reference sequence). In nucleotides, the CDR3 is TGTGCCAGCAGCTTAGATGGGGGGGCCAACGTCCTGACTTTC. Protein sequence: CASSLDGGANVLTF.

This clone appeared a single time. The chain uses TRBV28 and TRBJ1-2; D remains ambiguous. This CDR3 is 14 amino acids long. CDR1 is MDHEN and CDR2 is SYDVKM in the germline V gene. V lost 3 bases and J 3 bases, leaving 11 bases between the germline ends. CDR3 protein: CASSLAVADYGYTF. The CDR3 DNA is TGTGCCAGCAGTTTGGCAGTGGCTGACTATGGCTACACCTTC.

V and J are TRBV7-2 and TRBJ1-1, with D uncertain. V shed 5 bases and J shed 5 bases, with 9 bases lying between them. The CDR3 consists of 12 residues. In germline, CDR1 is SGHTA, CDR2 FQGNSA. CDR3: CASSTTGTEAFF. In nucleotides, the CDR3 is TGTGCCAGCAGCACCACGGGAACTGAAGCTTTCTTT.

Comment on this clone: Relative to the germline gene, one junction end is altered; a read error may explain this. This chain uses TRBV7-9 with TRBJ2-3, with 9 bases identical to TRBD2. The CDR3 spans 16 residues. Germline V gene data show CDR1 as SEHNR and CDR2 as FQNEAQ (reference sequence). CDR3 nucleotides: TGTGCCAGCAGCCTAGCGGGACCGCTAAGCACAGATACGCAGTATTTT. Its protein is CASSLAGPLSTDTQYF.

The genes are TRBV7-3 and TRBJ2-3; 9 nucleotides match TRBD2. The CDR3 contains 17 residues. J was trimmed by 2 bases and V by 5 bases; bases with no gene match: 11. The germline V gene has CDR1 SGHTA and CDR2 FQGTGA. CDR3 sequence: CASSPEGAGGPTDTQYF. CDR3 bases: TGTGCCAGCAGCCCCGAGGGAGCGGGGGGACCCACAGATACGCAGTATTTT.

The CDR3 loop reads CASSDSPDPGQLIEQYV. DNA of the CDR3: TGTGCCAGCAGTGATTCTCCTGACCCGGGACAGCTTATCGAGCAGTACGTC. This chain uses TRBV6-4 with TRBJ2-7; 7 nucleotides line up with TRBD1. Germline V lookup: CDR1 MRHNA, CDR2 SNTAGT. The CDR3 sequence is 17 residues long. V shed 3 bases and J 6 bases; nucleotides not matched to a gene: 17.

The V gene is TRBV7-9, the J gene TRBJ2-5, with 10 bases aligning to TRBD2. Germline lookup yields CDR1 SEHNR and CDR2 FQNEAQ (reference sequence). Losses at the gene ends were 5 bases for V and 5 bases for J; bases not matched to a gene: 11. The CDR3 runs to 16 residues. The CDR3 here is CASSLNSGGAFETQYF. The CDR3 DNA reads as TGTGCCAGCAGCCTCAACAGCGGGGGGGCGTTCGAGACCCAGTACTTC.

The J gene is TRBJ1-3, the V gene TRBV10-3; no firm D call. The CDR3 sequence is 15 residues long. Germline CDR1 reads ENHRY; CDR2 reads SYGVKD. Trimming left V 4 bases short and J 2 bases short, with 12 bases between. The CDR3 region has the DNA TGTGCCATCAGTGGGACGGAGAAGACTGGAAACACCATATATTTT. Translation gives CAISGTEKTGNTIYF.

CDR3: CASSPTVSGNTIYF. The CDR3 bases are TGTGCCAGTAGCCCTACAGTCTCTGGAAACACCATATATTTT. The V and J genes are TRBV19 and TRBJ1-3; D unresolved. Looked up from germline, CDR1 is LNHDA and CDR2 is SQIVND (reference sequence). The germline V and J ends were trimmed by 6 bases and 0 bases, with 9 bases remaining between them. The CDR3 sequence is 14 residues long. Combining the CDR3 with reference TRBV19 and TRBJ1-3 gives the whole variable domain DGGITQSPKYLFRKEGQNVTLSCEQNLNHDAMYWYRQDPGQGLRLIYYSQIVNDFQKGDIAEGYSVSREKKESFPLTVTSAQKNPTAFYLCASSPTVSGNTIYFGEGSWLTVV.

The CDR3 sequence: CATPLKNTGELFF. CDR3 bases: TGTGCCACCCCCCTCAAGAACACCGGGGAGCTGTTTTTT. V and J are TRBV24-1 and TRBJ2-2; D remains unclear. Germline CDR1 is KGHDR and CDR2 is SFDVKD. V lost 9 bases, J lost 1 base, and 8 bases lay in between. The CDR3 sequence is 13 residues long.

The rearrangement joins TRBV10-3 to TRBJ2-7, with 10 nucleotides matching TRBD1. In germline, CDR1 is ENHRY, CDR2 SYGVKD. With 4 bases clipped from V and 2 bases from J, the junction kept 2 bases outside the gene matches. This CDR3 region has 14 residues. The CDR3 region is CAISGGQGAYEQYF. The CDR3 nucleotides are TGTGCCATCAGTGGTGGACAGGGGGCCTACGAGCAGTACTTC.

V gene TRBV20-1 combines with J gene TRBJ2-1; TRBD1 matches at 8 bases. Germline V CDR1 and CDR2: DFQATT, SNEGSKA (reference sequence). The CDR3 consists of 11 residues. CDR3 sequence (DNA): TGCAGGAAGGACAGGGTAAATGAGCAGTTCTTC. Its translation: CRKDRVNEQFF.

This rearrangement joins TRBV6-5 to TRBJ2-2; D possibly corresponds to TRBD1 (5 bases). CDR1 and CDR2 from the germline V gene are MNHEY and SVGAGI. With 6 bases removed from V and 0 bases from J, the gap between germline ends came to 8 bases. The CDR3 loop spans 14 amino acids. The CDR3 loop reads CASSPGTNTGELFF. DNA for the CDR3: TGTGCCAGCAGCCCAGGGACGAACACCGGGGAGCTGTTTTTT.